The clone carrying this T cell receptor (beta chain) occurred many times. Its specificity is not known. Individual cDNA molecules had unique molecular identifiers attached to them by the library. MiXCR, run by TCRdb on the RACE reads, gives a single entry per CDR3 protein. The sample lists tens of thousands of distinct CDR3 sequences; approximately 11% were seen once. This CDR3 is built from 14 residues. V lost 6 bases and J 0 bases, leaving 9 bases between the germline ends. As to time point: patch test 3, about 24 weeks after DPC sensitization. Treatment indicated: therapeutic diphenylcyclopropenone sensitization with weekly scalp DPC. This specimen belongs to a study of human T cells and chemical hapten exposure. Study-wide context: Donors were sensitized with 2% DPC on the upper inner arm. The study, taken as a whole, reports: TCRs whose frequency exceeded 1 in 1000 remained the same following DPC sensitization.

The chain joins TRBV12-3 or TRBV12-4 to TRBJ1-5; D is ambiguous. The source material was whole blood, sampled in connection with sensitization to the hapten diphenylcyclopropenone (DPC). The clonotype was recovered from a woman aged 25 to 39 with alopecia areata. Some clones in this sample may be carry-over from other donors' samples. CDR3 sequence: CASSLRNSNQPQHF. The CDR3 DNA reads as TGTGCCAGCAGCTTGCGAAATAGCAATCAGCCCCAGCATTTT.